This T cell receptor (beta chain) was captured by sequencing in a study of siplizumab effects on memory and regulatory T cells. Per germline, CDR1 SGHTA and CDR2 FQGNSA. V was pared by 4 bases and J by 7 bases, with 8 bases between. The CDR3 length is 12 residues. This clone was seen only once. Data came from immunoSEQ multiplex PCR; TCRdb stores just in-frame clones and leaves some out. The sample includes more than 90,000 clones, about 93% seen only once; the top ten take about 12%. This clonotype originated in a human donor in good health. The sample taken for sequencing was non-Treg CD4+ T cells sorted from blood. The J gene is TRBJ1-5, the V gene TRBV7-2; D not certain. CDR3 nucleotides: TGTGCCAGCAGCTGGCCGGGGCAGCCCCAGCATTTT. Protein: CASSWPGQPQHF.